One and the same sample provided the 24 T cell receptor beta chains below, sequenced in a study of breast tumors, draining lymph nodes, adjacent tissues (dated by TCRdb to the mid-2010s). Library generation was performed with multiplex PCR. Sequencing instrument: Illumina HiSeq 2000. In-frame beta chains were kept once TCRdb had trimmed the public reads at Q25 with fastp and called clones with MiXCR. Rows with one shared CDR3 protein collapse into an entry with the most common genes and DNA. The sample has approximately 60,000 distinct CDR3 sequences on record, 57% of them singletons. Together, the top ten hold roughly a fifth of the sample. The sample taken for sequencing was breast tumor tissue. Receptor source: a female donor with breast cancer. Some clones in this sample may be carry-over from other donors' samples.

The J gene is TRBJ2-7, the V gene TRBV5-6; the D gene is possibly TRBD1 (5 bases). Between the trimmed V and J ends, which lost 0 bases and 4 bases, there was a span of 5 bases. The germline CDR1 and CDR2 sequences are SGHDT and YYEEEE. CDR3 length equals 12 residues. CDR3 nucleotides: TGTGCCAGCAGCTTGGGACAGTACGAGCAGTACTTC. Residues: CASSLGQYEQYF. Using reference TRBV5-6 and TRBJ2-7 for the parts outside the CDR3, the full variable domain is DAGVTQSPTHLIKTRGQQVTLRCSPKSGHDTVSWYQQALGQGPQFIFQYYEEEERQRGNFPDRFSGHQFPNYSSELNVNALLLGDSALYLCASSLGQYEQYFGPGTRLTVT.

V gene TRBV6-5 combines with J gene TRBJ1-5; perhaps TRBD1 as D (5 bases). V lost 5 bases to trimming and J lost 11 bases, with 16 bases between them. The CDR3 consists of 13 residues. Germline CDR1 is MNHEY and CDR2 is SVGAGI. CDR3 bases: TGTGCCAGCAGTGGCCTCTTGGGGGAGACCCAGCATTTT. It codes for CASSGLLGETQHF.

This sequence joins TRBV2 and TRBJ1-5; 10 bases fit TRBD1. CDR3 length: 15 amino acids. CDR1 and CDR2 (germline): SNHLY, FYNNEI. V lost 7 bases to trimming and J lost 4 bases; unmatched junction nucleotides: 7. This CDR3 is CASKAWTGGNQPQHF. In nucleotides, the CDR3 is TGTGCCAGCAAGGCATGGACAGGGGGGAATCAGCCCCAGCATTTT.

This clonotype was counted only a few times. The rearrangement uses TRBV7-6 and TRBJ2-7, with 12 bases aligning to TRBD2. The CDR3 length is 16 residues. Germline CDR1 and CDR2: SGHVS and FNYEAQ. V gave up 4 bases and J gave up 5 bases; unmatched junction bases: 9. The DNA for the CDR3 is TGTGCCAGCAGCTCGCGCCCTAGCGGGGGGGCCGACGAGCAGTACTTC. This codes for CASSSRPSGGADEQYF.

This clonotype appeared many times. The CDR3, as DNA: TGCGCCAGCAGCTCAGGGGGAGACACTGAAGCTTTCTTT. Protein: CASSSGGDTEAFF. V gene TRBV5-1 combines with J gene TRBJ1-1; 7 bases fit TRBD1. CDR1 and CDR2 from the germline V gene are SGHRS and YFSETQ. After removal of 3 bases from V and 3 bases from J, the junction contained 2 bases not matched to a gene. The CDR3 sequence is 13 residues long.

To note about this clonotype: The conserved closing phenylalanine or tryptophan is absent in this CDR3, likely reflecting a read error. It is unclear where the CDR3 begins or ends on the DNA, so no DNA is shown, and the CDR3 is as TCRdb lists it. The rearrangement uses TRBV25-1 and TRBJ2-6; the table's D call TRBD2 went unverified against the DNA. From its first to its last residue, the CDR3 has 11 amino acids. The V gene's germline CDR1 is MGHDK and CDR2 SYGVNS. The CDR3 region is CASSVRGGANT.

Many counts were recorded for this clonotype. This chain connects TRBV6-2 or TRBV6-3 to TRBJ2-2, with 10 bases that match TRBD2. Germline trimming cut 2 bases from V and 2 bases from J; bases unmatched to any gene: 11. Per germline, CDR1 MNHEY and CDR2 SVGEGT. The CDR3 is 19 residues long. The CDR3 here is CASSYPSGGGWINTGELFF. The DNA of the CDR3 is TGTGCCAGCAGTTACCCTAGCGGGGGTGGCTGGATTAACACCGGGGAGCTGTTTTTT.

This clonotype was observed many times. This chain connects TRBV3-1 to TRBJ2-5; D gene uncertain. The CDR3 loop spans 15 amino acids. CDR1 and CDR2 from the germline V gene are LGHDT and YNNKEL (reference sequence). V lost 0 bases to trimming and J lost 5 bases, with 13 bases between them. The CDR3 here is CASSQDSGPRETQYF. The CDR3 region has the DNA TGTGCCAGCAGCCAAGATTCAGGCCCCCGGGAGACCCAGTACTTC.

The chain recombines TRBV11-2 with TRBJ1-5; tentative D call: TRBD1 (5 bases). Germline V gene sequence: CDR1 SGHAT, CDR2 FQNNGV. This CDR3 has 18 amino acids. V lost 2 bases and J lost 2, with 19 bases in between. The CDR3: CASSLPWGGARGNQPQHF. For the CDR3, the DNA is TGTGCCAGCAGCTTACCCTGGGGAGGGGCTAGAGGCAATCAGCCCCAGCATTTT.

On this clonotype itself: A much bigger clone sits one base away, suggesting this may be a read error. CDR3 residues: CSARDRDRGSRYEQYF. In nucleotides, the CDR3 is TGCAGTGCTAGAGATCGGGACAGAGGTTCGAGGTACGAGCAGTACTTC. The chain uses TRBV20-1 and TRBJ2-7; 7 positions match TRBD1. The germline CDR1 and CDR2 sequences are DFQATT and SNEGSKA (reference sequence). Unmatched junction bases numbered 12, after V lost 0 bases and J lost 4 bases. This CDR3 comprises 16 residues.

The chain carries TRBV7-9 and TRBJ1-6, with 8 bases aligning to TRBD1. The V segment lost 8 bases and the J segment 11 bases; nucleotides outside the gene matches: 5. The CDR3 totals 12 residues. The V gene's germline CDR1 is SEHNR and CDR2 FQNEAQ (reference sequence). DNA for the CDR3: TGTGCCAGCCGCGGACAGGGAACACCCCTCCACTTT. Amino acids: CASRGQGTPLHF.

The chain carries TRBV7-3 and TRBJ2-7; the D is unclear. The CDR3 sequence is 11 residues long. Trimming removed 6 bases from V and 7 bases from J, with 10 bases in between. CDR1 is SGHTA, CDR2 FQGTGA, per germline. CDR3 amino acids: CASSSRREQYF. The CDR3 DNA is TGTGCCAGCAGTAGTCGTCGGGAGCAGTACTTC.

This sequence joins TRBV9 and TRBJ1-4; the D gene is possibly TRBD1 (5 bases). CDR3 size: 14 residues. The V gene lost 0 bases and the J gene lost 7 bases, with 10 bases spanning the gap. Germline CDR1 and CDR2: SGDLS and YYNGEE. CDR3 residues: CASSVGQGSEKLFF. The DNA for the CDR3 is TGTGCCAGCAGCGTAGGGCAGGGTAGTGAAAAACTGTTTTTT. Based on the CDR3 plus reference TRBV9 and TRBJ1-4, the full variable domain is DSGVTQTPKHLITATGQRVTLRCSPRSGDLSVYWYQQSLDQGLQFLIQYYNGEERAKGNILERFSAQQFPDLHSELNLSSLELGDSALYFCASSVGQGSEKLFFGSGTQLSVL.

The V gene is TRBV20-1, the J gene TRBJ2-5; no definite D call. The CDR3 runs to 14 residues. Trimming took off 0 bases at V and 2 bases at J, with 10 bases between the two ends. CDR1 and CDR2 (germline): DFQATT, SNEGSKA (reference sequence). CDR3 amino acids: CSARDLDEQETQYF. The CDR3, as DNA: TGCAGTGCTAGAGATTTGGACGAGCAAGAGACCCAGTACTTC.

Many counts were recorded for this clonotype. This chain links TRBV7-3 with TRBJ2-5, with 10 bases matching TRBD2. Germline V gene data show CDR1 as SGHTA and CDR2 as FQGTGA. V lost 4 bases and J lost 5; bases outside the gene matches: 7. This CDR3 contains 15 residues. CDR3 in amino acids: CASSSSGGDGETQYF. CDR3 sequence (DNA): TGTGCCAGCAGCTCGAGCGGGGGGGATGGGGAGACCCAGTACTTC.

The rearrangement uses TRBV11-2 and TRBJ2-2; possibly TRBD2 for D (6 bases). V lost 5 bases and J 1 base, leaving 8 bases between the germline ends. Per the germline V gene, CDR1 is SGHAT and CDR2 is FQNNGV. This CDR3 is 14 amino acids long. The CDR3 coding sequence is TGTGCCAGCAGCCCGGGAGTGAACACCGGGGAGCTGTTTTTT. Translated: CASSPGVNTGELFF.

This clonotype was seen more than once but under ten times. A clone one base away is much larger, so this may be a read error. In this CDR3 the conserved last residue, phenylalanine or tryptophan, is missing, so a read error is likely. This sequence joins TRBV19 and TRBJ2-6; weak D call: TRBD2 (6 bases). V was clipped by 0 bases and J by 4 bases, with 10 bases between them. The CDR3 loop spans 16 amino acids. Germline V gene sequence: CDR1 LNHDA, CDR2 SQIVND (reference sequence). The CDR3 loop reads CASSIEGGSGANVLTS. As DNA, the CDR3 is TGTGCCAGTAGTATAGAAGGAGGGTCCGGGGCCAACGTCCTGACTTCC.

This clonotype came up many times. The rearrangement links TRBV5-6 to TRBJ2-7, with D perhaps assigned TRBD1 or TRBD2 (5 bases each). This CDR3 spans 14 amino acids. Germline lookup yields CDR1 SGHDT and CDR2 YYEEEE. V was pared by 0 bases and J by 7 bases, with 14 bases between. The CDR3 bases are TGTGCCAGCAGCTTGGCCGGGACGGTCGGGGAGCAGTACTTC. It specifies CASSLAGTVGEQYF.

The rearrangement links TRBV10-2 to TRBJ2-7; D tentatively fits TRBD1 or TRBD2 (5 bases each). The V end was cut by 3 bases, the J end by 4 bases, with 10 bases between. The germline V gene encodes CDR1 WSHSY and CDR2 SAAADI. CDR3 size: 13 residues. CDR3 region: CASSDERGYEQYF. The CDR3, as DNA: TGCGCCAGCAGTGATGAGAGGGGTTACGAGCAGTACTTC.

Many counts were recorded for this clonotype. The chain joins TRBV7-2 to TRBJ2-7; 11 bases agree with TRBD1. Per germline, CDR1 SGHTA and CDR2 FQGNSA. This CDR3 has 15 residues. Trimming took 1 base from V and 3 from J; bases not matched to a gene: 2. The CDR3 sequence is CASSLVGTGGYEQYF. The CDR3 nucleotides read TGTGCCAGCAGCTTAGTGGGGACAGGGGGCTACGAGCAGTACTTC.

About this clonotype itself: The DNA is left out, because the CDR3 cannot be placed on it with certainty; the CDR3 is given as TCRdb lists it. V is TRBV7-2 and J is TRBJ1-4; no check of the table's D call, TRBD1, against the DNA was made. Per the germline V gene, CDR1 is SGHTA and CDR2 is FQGNSA. The CDR3 extends over 22 residues, inclusive of both ends. The CDR3 sequence: CASSFYVCSARAFGTGLEKLFF.

This clonotype was detected ten times or more. The chain has TRBV6-6 and TRBJ2-1; 8 bases map to TRBD2. The CDR3 totals 15 residues. Germline V gene lookup returns CDR1 MNHNY and CDR2 SVGAGI (reference sequence). Trimming at V came to 8 bases and at J to 0 bases, leaving 6 bases not matched to a gene. CDR3 in DNA: TGTGCCAGCCTGCAGCGGGAGAGCTCCTACAATGAGCAGTTCTTC. It yields the protein CASLQRESSYNEQFF.

V usage is TRBV6-2 or TRBV6-3 and J usage is TRBJ1-4; D unclear. The CDR3 spans 17 residues. From germline, CDR1 is MNHEY and CDR2 SVGEGT. Trimming cost V 0 bases and J 3 bases, with 14 bases left between them. The CDR3 region is CASSYSQVGGANEKLFF. The CDR3 bases are TGTGCCAGCAGTTACTCTCAGGTGGGTGGTGCTAATGAAAAACTGTTTTTT.

Comments on this clonotype: Being one base from a much bigger clone, this may be a read error. The V and J genes are TRBV6-1 and TRBJ1-6; 8 positions agree with TRBD1. The germline V gene has CDR1 MNHNS and CDR2 SASEGT. V dropped 7 bases and J dropped 2; count of bases not matched to a gene: 7. The length of the CDR3 is 16 residues. The CDR3: CASMDRVGPYNSPLHF. CDR3 bases: TGTGCCAGCATGGACAGGGTCGGGCCCTATAATTCACCCCTCCACTTT.